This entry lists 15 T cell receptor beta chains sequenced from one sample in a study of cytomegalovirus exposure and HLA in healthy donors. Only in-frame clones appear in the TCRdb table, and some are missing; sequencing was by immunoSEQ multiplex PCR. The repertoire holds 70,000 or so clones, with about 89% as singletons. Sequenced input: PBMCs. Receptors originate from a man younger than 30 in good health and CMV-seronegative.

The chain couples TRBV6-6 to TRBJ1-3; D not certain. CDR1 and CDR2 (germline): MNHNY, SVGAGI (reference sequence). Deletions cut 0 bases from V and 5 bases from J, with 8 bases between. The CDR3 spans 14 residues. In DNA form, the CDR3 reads TGTGCCAGCAGTTACTCGACCAGGAGAAACACCATATATTTT. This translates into CASSYSTRRNTIYF.

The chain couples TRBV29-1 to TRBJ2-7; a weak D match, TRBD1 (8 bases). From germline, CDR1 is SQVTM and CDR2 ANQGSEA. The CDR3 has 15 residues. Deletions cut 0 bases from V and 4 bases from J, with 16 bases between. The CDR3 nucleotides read TGCAGCGTTGAAGATCTTAACAGGGGGGGATACGAGCAGTACTTC. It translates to CSVEDLNRGGYEQYF.

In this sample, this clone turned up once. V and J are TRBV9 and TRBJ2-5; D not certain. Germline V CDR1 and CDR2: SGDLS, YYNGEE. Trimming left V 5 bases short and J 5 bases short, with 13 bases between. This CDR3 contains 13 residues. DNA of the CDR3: TGTGCCAGCAGTCCCGACTCAAGGGAGACCCAGTACTTC. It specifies CASSPDSRETQYF.

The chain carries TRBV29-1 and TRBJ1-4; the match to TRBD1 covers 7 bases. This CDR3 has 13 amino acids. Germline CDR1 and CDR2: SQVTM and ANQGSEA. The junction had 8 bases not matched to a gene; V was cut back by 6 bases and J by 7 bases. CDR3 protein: CSVATGVGEKLFF. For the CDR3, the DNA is TGCAGCGTCGCTACAGGGGTCGGTGAAAAACTGTTTTTT.

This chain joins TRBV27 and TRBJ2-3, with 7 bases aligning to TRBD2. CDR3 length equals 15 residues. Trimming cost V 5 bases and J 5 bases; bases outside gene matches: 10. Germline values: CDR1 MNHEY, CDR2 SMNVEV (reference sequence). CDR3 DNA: TGTGCCAGCAGTGTAAGCGGGGAAGGTAGAGATACGCAGTATTTT. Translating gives CASSVSGEGRDTQYF.

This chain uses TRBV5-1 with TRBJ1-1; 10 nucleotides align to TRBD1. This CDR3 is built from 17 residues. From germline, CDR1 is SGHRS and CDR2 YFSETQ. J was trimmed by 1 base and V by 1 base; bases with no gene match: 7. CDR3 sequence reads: CASSLMGQGMKNTEAFF. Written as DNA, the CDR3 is TGCGCCAGCAGCTTGATGGGACAGGGGATGAAGAACACTGAAGCTTTCTTT.

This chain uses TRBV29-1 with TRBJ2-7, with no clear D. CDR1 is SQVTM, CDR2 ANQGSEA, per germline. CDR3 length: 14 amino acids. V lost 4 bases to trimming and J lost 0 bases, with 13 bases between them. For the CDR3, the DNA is TGCAGCGTTGGTTCGTTTGAGGACTCCTACGAGCAGTACTTC. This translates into CSVGSFEDSYEQYF.

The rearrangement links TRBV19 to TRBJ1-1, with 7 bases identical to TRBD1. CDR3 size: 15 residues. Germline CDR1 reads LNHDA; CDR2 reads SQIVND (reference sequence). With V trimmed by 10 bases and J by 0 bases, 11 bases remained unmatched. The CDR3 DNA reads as TGTGCCACCCGCACAGGGGCTCTTCTGAACACTGAAGCTTTCTTT. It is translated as CATRTGALLNTEAFF.

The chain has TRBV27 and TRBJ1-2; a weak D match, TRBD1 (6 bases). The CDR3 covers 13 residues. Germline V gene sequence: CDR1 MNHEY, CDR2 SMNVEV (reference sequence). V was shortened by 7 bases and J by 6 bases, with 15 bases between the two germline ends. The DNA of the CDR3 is TGTGCCAGCACTACCGGGGGGCAAAATGGCTACACCTTC. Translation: CASTTGGQNGYTF.

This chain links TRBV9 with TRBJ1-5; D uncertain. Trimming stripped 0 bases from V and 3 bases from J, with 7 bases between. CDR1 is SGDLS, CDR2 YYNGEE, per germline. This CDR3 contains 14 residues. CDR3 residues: CASSVGGDNQPQHF. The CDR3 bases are TGTGCCAGCAGCGTAGGCGGGGACAATCAGCCCCAGCATTTT.

The DNA of the CDR3 is TGTGCCAGTACCTCGACAGGCACAGATACGCAGTATTTT. Amino acid sequence: CASTSTGTDTQYF. The chain uses TRBV19 and TRBJ2-3, with D perhaps TRBD1 (5 bases). This CDR3 contains 13 residues. With 7 bases removed from V and 1 base from J, the gap between germline ends came to 9 bases. CDR1 is LNHDA and CDR2 is SQIVND in the germline V gene (reference sequence).

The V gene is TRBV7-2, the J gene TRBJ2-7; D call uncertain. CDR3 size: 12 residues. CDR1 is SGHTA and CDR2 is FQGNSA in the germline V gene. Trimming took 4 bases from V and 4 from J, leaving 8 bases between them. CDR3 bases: TGTGCCAGCAGCTACGTCGGTTACGAGCAGTACTTC. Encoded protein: CASSYVGYEQYF.

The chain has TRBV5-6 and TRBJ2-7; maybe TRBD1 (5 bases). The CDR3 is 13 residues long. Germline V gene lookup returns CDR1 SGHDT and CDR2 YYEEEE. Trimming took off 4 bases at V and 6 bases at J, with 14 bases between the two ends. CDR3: CASSRIDRSEQYF. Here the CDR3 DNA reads TGTGCCAGCAGCCGAATCGACAGATCCGAGCAGTACTTC.

Here the CDR3 reads CSVEPDSSSGYTF. CDR3 in DNA: TGCAGCGTTGAACCGGACAGTAGTAGTGGCTACACCTTC. The chain carries TRBV29-1 and TRBJ1-2; tentatively, D is TRBD1 (6 bases). The CDR3 loop spans 13 amino acids. The germline V gene has CDR1 SQVTM and CDR2 ANQGSEA. V lost 2 bases to trimming and J lost 7 bases, with 14 bases between them.

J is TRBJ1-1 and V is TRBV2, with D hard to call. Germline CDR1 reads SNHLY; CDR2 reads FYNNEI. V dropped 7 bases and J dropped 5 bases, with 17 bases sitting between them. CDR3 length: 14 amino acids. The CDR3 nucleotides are TGTGCCAGCAAATTCCGGGATCCATGGACTGAAGCTTTCTTT. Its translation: CASKFRDPWTEAFF.